Listed below are T cell receptor beta chains from one sample, sequenced in a study of cytomegalovirus exposure and HLA in healthy donors. Only in-frame clones appear in the TCRdb table, and some are missing; sequencing was by immunoSEQ multiplex PCR. This sample has some 200,000 clones, with 75% to 90% found just once. The sequencing input was PBMCs. These receptors were collected from a woman aged 18-29 years in good health and CMV-seronegative. The CDR3 runs from the conserved cysteine through the conserved F or W. A D gene is named only where the DNA matches it firmly. A clone size is listed for some rows: how often the clone was seen (once, few, many), or a class if it is expanded.

abundance	v_gene	j_gene	d_gene	CDR3aa	CDR3nt
-	TRBV11-2	TRBJ1-2	TRBD1	CASSLTLGQGAGYTF	TGTGCCAGCAGCTTAACCCTCGGGCAGGGGGCTGGCTACACCTTC
-	TRBV28	TRBJ2-4	-	CASSFLQGTRNIQYF	TGTGCCAGCAGTTTCCTACAGGGAACCCGTAACATTCAGTACTTC
-	TRBV5-1	TRBJ2-2	TRBD2	CASRTGSGRLVGELFF	TGCGCCAGCAGAACGGGGAGCGGGAGACTTGTCGGGGAGCTGTTTTTT
-	TRBV19	TRBJ1-5	TRBD1	CASSLRTGDEAPQHF	TGTGCCAGTAGTCTTAGGACAGGGGACGAGGCGCCCCAGCATTTT
-	TRBV6-5	TRBJ2-5	TRBD1	CASSYWAGQEETQYF	TGTGCCAGCAGTTACTGGGCCGGACAGGAAGAGACCCAGTACTTC
-	TRBV28	TRBJ1-3	-	CASIRTARDTIYF	TGTGCCAGCATAAGGACAGCGAGGGACACCATATATTTT
-	TRBV2	TRBJ2-1	TRBD2	CASSELAGYNEQFF	TGTGCCAGCAGTGAGCTAGCGGGGTACAATGAGCAGTTCTTC
-	TRBV9	TRBJ2-1	-	CASSDRVGYNEQFF	TGTGCCAGCAGCGACAGGGTTGGGTACAATGAGCAGTTCTTC
-	TRBV7-8	TRBJ2-7	-	CASSLVAPGTSYEQYF	TGTGCCAGCAGCTTAGTTGCGCCAGGAACTTCCTACGAGCAGTACTTC
-	TRBV5-1	TRBJ2-7	TRBD2	CASTGGYEQYF	TGCGCCAGCACGGGAGGATACGAGCAGTACTTC
-	TRBV6-1	TRBJ2-7	-	CASSKADLVEQYF	TGTGCCAGCAGCAAGGCGGACTTGGTTGAGCAGTACTTC
few	TRBV5-1	TRBJ2-6	-	CASSEWGEPLSGANVLTF	TGCGCCAGCAGCGAGTGGGGAGAGCCTCTATCTGGGGCCAACGTCCTGACTTTC
-	TRBV19	TRBJ2-3	TRBD1	CASKTGQITDTQYF	TGTGCCAGTAAAACGGGACAGATCACAGATACGCAGTATTTT
-	TRBV28	TRBJ2-7	TRBD2	CASSSPTSGGKYEQYF	TGTGCCAGCAGTTCCCCGACTAGCGGGGGTAAATACGAGCAGTACTTC
-	TRBV11-3	TRBJ2-7	TRBD1	CASSKSGTGHRYEQYF	TGTGCCAGCAGTAAATCCGGGACAGGGCACCGCTACGAGCAGTACTTC
-	TRBV27	TRBJ2-3	TRBD2	CASSFGGSSTDTQYF	TGTGCCAGCAGTTTTGGCGGGAGTAGCACAGATACGCAGTATTTT
few	TRBV7-7	TRBJ2-7	-	CASSRGLSYEQYF	TGTGCCAGCAGCCGAGGCCTCTCCTACGAGCAGTACTTC
-	TRBV4-1	TRBJ2-1	-	CASSQESNEQFF	TGCGCCAGCAGCCAAGAGAGCAATGAGCAGTTCTTC
-	TRBV5-1	TRBJ2-1	-	CASSSGEGRPYNEQFF	TGCGCCAGCAGCTCGGGTGAAGGGAGGCCCTACAATGAGCAGTTCTTC
-	TRBV10-1	TRBJ2-7	TRBD1	CASREGQNSEQYF	TGCGCCAGCAGAGAGGGACAGAATTCCGAGCAGTACTTC
-	TRBV6-1	TRBJ2-1	-	CASSGSGGNEQFF	TGTGCCAGCAGCGGGAGCGGAGGGAATGAGCAGTTCTTC
-	TRBV6-5	TRBJ2-5	-	CASSGSSSTYRTQYF	TGTGCCAGCAGCGGGAGCAGCAGTACATACAGGACCCAGTACTTC